This T cell receptor (beta chain) was obtained from a study of beta chain features in type 1 diabetes. Comment on this clone: This sample also contains other DNA sequences that code for the same CDR3.

Trimming removed 6 bases from V and 8 bases from J, with 10 bases in between. There are 11 residues in the CDR3. Germline V gives CDR1 SEHNR, CDR2 FQNEAQ (reference sequence). Reverse transcription of all isolated RNA meant that expressed TCRB transcripts were sequenced. Sequencing was performed with immunoSEQ multiplex PCR; in TCRdb, only in-frame clones are kept and a portion is missing. The sample has fewer than 900,000 clones; around a sixth are singletons. Sequencing was done on a sample of naive CD4+ T cells from blood. The TCR comes from a woman aged 18 to 35 in good health. The V gene is TRBV7-9, the J gene TRBJ1-1, with a tentative D call TRBD1 (6 bases). The CDR3 region is CASSHDREAFF. The CDR3 DNA sequence: TGTGCCAGCAGTCATGACAGGGAAGCTTTCTTT.